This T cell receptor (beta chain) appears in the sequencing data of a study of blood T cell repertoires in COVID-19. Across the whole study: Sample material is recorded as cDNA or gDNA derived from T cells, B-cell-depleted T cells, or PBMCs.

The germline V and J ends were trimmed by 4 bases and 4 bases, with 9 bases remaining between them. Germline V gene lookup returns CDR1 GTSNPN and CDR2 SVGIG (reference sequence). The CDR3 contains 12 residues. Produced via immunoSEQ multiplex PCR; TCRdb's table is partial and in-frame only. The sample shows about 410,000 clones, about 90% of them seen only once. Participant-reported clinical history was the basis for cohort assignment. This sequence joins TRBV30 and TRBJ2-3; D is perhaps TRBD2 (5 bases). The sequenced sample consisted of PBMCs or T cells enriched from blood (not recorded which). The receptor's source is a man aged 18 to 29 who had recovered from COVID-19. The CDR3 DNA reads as TGTGCCTGGACGGACTCCCCAGATACGCAGTATTTT. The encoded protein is CAWTDSPDTQYF.